This T cell receptor beta chain appears in the sequencing data of a study of shared clonotypes between healthy human individuals (dated by TCRdb to between 2020 and 2021). Broadly, across the study: The cohort comprised two women and a few men aged 18 to 49 years. For each donor, CD4 naive and CD4 memory were each given three plates, CD8 naive was given two plates, and CD8 memory was given one plate. Blood TCR repertoires of about 5 healthy adults were deeply sequenced to estimate repertoire size and the extent of clonotype sharing between individuals. To increase sequencing depth and limit assay-specific biases, different laboratories used diverse techniques to prepare libraries and sequence TCR repertoires. Between about 0.94 and 8.9 billion PBMCs per donor were obtained by leukapheresis. The paper as a whole reports these results and caveats: Clonotypes shared by all four sorted-subset donors showed higher generation probabilities than non-shared clonotypes. Sampling was limited to blood, and TCR repertoires in tissue likely differ from TCR repertoires in blood. Naive subsets generally had larger estimated clonotype richness than memory subsets did. Because the study included a small number of donors, the genetic and exposure-history diversity represented was limited. Pairwise subsampling led to the expectation that sequencing depth would affect the degree of clonotype sharing among donors. Even with the large sequencing depth, rarefaction of the sorted-subset datasets indicated that sequencing was incomplete. About 5% of naive CD4, more than 3% of naive CD8, 2.3% of memory CD4, and around 0.42% of memory CD8 clonotypes were shared across several donors.

CDR1 and CDR2, looked up from the germline V gene, are MNHNS and SASEGT. Relative to germline, V is 1 base shorter and J is 8 bases shorter, with 11 bases between their ends. The CDR3 starts with the cysteine, ends with the phenylalanine, and has 13 residues. Left in the record is the CDR3 DNA by itself, 39 bases read in frame from the first base. With regard to this clone: Its antigen target is currently unknown. Per-nucleotide qualities are absent, and no much larger clonotype sits a single base away.

Using the deep immunoSEQ assay, TCR CDR3 regions were amplified from genomic DNA by multiplex PCR. Extracted genomic DNA from each cell subset was distributed evenly across all wells of several immunoSEQ 96-well plates, and each plate was treated as a replicate. For sorted subsets, 200 ng of genomic DNA, equivalent to around 30,000 T cell genomes, went into each replicate PCR. The purified libraries were quantified using a Qubit 3.0 fluorometer, sized with a Bioanalyzer 2100, and then quantified again using the KAPA Library Quantification kit. Every immunoSEQ 96-well plate was sequenced on a separate single-read 150-cycle Illumina NextSeq 550 flow cell. On the authors' methods: Because only junctional sequences without quality scores were contained in the immunoSEQ output, filtering matching that applied to full-length reads could not be performed. Sequences were annotated with PyIR, a Python wrapper for IgBLAST v1.9, and V/J genes and CDR3 were assigned using IMGT germline references. Any read was removed if the V/J assignment was weak (E-value above 1e-6), the CDR3 was missing, or the read contained stop codons, out-of-frame junctions, or ambiguous translated residues. V3J clonotypes were defined as sequences sharing the same inferred V gene, J gene, and CDR3 amino acid sequence. Percentage overlap between repertoires was calculated by dividing the number of shared unique clonotypes by the size of the smaller repertoire. Three approaches were used to assess repertoire richness: RTK rarefaction, the Chao1 estimator, and Recon v2.1 estimates of unobserved clonotypes. Generation probabilities were computed with OLGA for all TCRbeta clonotypes obtained by the gDNA method from several donors. TCRdb holds this immuneACCESS table with in-frame rearrangements only. Some clones are missing; in checked studies, unresolved V genes explain under half, and the rest has no known cause. That table is the source of V, J and clone size, and D and trimming were worked out from the DNA. The sample records some 2,000,000 clones, roughly 95% of which are singletons. The ten largest clones take up 0.1% to 0.15% of the sample.

The donors were healthy, HIV-negative adults who had no recently reported acute infections or vaccinations. Every donor was a Caucasian adult living in Nashville, Tennessee, USA. CD4+ T cells were enriched by magnetic negative selection, after which naive cells were positively selected on CD45RA and the negative fraction was taken as the memory subset. After blood collection by leukapheresis, PBMCs were isolated using Ficoll-Histopaque density gradient centrifugation and then cryopreserved in the vapor phase of liquid nitrogen. Analytical flow cytometry was used to check the purity and quantity of each magnetically sorted T cell population. Genomic DNA was isolated from each sorted fraction and quantified by UV absorbance on a Nanodrop 2000c.

Recombination joined TRBV6-1 with TRBJ1-2; a tentative D call is TRBD1 (6 bases match). The sequencing input was naive CD4+ T cells sorted from blood. What this sample's cell subset or site label stands for: CD45RA+ positively selected. The sequence came from a man aged 18 to 29 in good health. The DNA reads TGTGCCAGCAGTGAAGACAGGGCGGGGGGCTACACCTTC. It codes for CASSEDRAGGYTF.